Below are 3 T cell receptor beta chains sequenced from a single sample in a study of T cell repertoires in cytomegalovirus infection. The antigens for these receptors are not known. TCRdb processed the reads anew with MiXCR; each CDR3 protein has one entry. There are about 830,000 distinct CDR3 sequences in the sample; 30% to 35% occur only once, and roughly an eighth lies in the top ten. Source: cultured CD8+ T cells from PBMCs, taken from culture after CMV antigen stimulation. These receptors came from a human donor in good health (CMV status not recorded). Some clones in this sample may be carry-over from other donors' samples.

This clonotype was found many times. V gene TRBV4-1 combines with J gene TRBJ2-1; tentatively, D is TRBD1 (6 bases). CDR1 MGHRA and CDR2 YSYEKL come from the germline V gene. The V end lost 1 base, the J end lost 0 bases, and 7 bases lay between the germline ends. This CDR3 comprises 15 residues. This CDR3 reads CASSQAQGSYNEQFF. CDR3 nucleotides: TGCGCCAGCAGCCAAGCACAGGGCTCCTACAATGAGCAGTTCTTC.

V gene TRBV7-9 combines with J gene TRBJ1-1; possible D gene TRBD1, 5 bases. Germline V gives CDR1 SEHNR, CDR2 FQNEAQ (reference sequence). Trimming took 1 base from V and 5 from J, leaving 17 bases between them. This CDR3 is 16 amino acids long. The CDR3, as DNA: TGTGCCAGCAGCTTAGGGTTTTGGGACGGAGGGACTGAAGCTTTCTTT. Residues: CASSLGFWDGGTEAFF.

The CDR3 here is CASSLAPISYNEQFF. The CDR3 bases are TGTGCCAGCAGTTTAGCACCTATCTCCTACAATGAGCAGTTCTTC. The rearrangement links TRBV27 to TRBJ2-1; D is unclear. The ends were cut back, 2 bases at V and 0 bases at J, with 8 bases in the middle. Germline loops: CDR1 MNHEY, CDR2 SMNVEV (reference sequence). This CDR3 is 15 amino acids long.